This T cell receptor (beta chain) was sequenced in a study of blood T cell repertoires in COVID-19. Germline V lookup: CDR1 MNHEY, CDR2 SVGAGI. Trimming removed 10 bases from V and 0 bases from J, with 13 bases in between. CDR3 length: 15 amino acids. The table came from immunoSEQ multiplex PCR; TCRdb's copy has only in-frame clones and leaves some out. The sample yields about 36,000 clones, about 74% seen once. Sequencing was done on a sample of peripheral blood. The V and J genes are TRBV6-5 and TRBJ1-6; weak D call: TRBD1 (6 bases). This sequence was found in a man aged 55 to 70 with active COVID-19. CDR3 region: CATYSRGSYNSPLHF. In nucleotides, the CDR3 is TGTGCCACTTATTCCAGGGGCTCCTATAATTCACCCCTCCACTTT.